This T cell receptor (beta chain) was observed in a study of OX40 agonist ivuxolimab in advanced cancers. In terms of the full investigation: Ivuxolimab, which targeted the costimulatory receptor OX40 (CD134), was an agonistic, fully human IgG2 monoclonal antibody. Patients were allowed to have had prior anti-PD-1, anti-PD-L1 or anti-CTLA-4 therapy, and around 37% of the dose-escalation patients had previously received checkpoint inhibitors. Partial responses occurred in three dose-escalation patients: two with cutaneous melanoma and one with hepatocellular carcinoma. The paper reports the monotherapy dose-escalation portion (N = 52 patients) of the phase I ivuxolimab trial. In the dose-escalation cohort, roughly 80% of patients were male, and the mean age was approximately 55 years, with a range of 23 to 79. The purpose of peripheral TCRbeta sequencing was to test whether ivuxolimab changed TCR sequence diversity and led to clonal T-cell expansion. Intravenous ivuxolimab was administered to patients every 2 weeks at six dose levels: 0.01, 0.1, 0.3, 1.5, 3 and 10 mg/kg. Of the approximately 53 patients in dose escalation, about 20 had hepatocellular carcinoma, about 15 had melanoma, 9 had renal cell carcinoma and 9 had head and neck cancer. Results the study describes overall, beyond this receptor: Low levels of normalized T-cell clonal expansion were also seen in some patients who did not respond. After ivuxolimab, CD8+ T cells had more expanded clones than CD4+ T cells on average. At doses of 0.1 to 3.0 mg/kg, clonal expansion of both CD4+ and CD8+ T cells in blood was seen between baseline and week 6. Antigen specificity was not determined for the clonally expanded peripheral T cells. Partial responders in the 0.1-3.0 mg/kg groups had among the lowest normalized peripheral clonal expansion, especially among CD8+ T cells.

From the cysteine through the phenylalanine, the CDR3 covers 16 amino acids. Only CDR3 DNA is held: 48 bases, read in frame from base 1. V ends up 4 bases short and J 3 bases short, with an unmatched junction base count of 10. CDR1 and CDR2, looked up from the germline V gene, are SGHDT and YYEEEE. The trial excluded patients who had a history of autoimmune disease or were on systemic immunosuppression. Peripheral blood for TCR sequencing was drawn from every dose cohort at baseline, at cycle 4 day 1 and at cycle 7 day 1. Samples came from an open-label, multicenter, first-in-human phase I dose-escalation trial of ivuxolimab. Adults with locally advanced or metastatic melanoma, renal cell, hepatocellular, or head and neck squamous cell carcinoma were enrolled in the trial. Before TCR sequencing, CD4+ and CD8+ T cells were separately sorted from peripheral blood. Genomic DNA was isolated from the sorted cells so that the TCRbeta CDR3 region could be sequenced. The immunoSEQ Assay was used for sequencing of TCRbeta CDR3 regions. TCRdb retrieved this table from immuneACCESS and kept in-frame rearrangements only. Not all clones are present; in checked studies, unresolved V genes account for under half, and no reason is known for the remainder. The sample includes 75,000 to 100,000 clones, with more than 70% observed a single time. Less than 12% of the sample lies in the top ten.

A note on this clone: The antigen it recognizes is unknown. Base qualities are not provided; no much larger clone lies one nucleotide away.

This TCR derives from an adult with an advanced solid tumor such as melanoma, head and neck, liver or kidney cancer. Sequenced here: CD4+ or CD8+ T cells sorted from blood, sampled in a trial of the OX40 agonist ivuxolimab. In this chain, TRBV5-6 is recombined with TRBJ1-1; 9 of the junction bases match TRBD1. The DNA is as follows: TGTGCCAGCAGCACACAGGGGGCCCGTTTCTACACTGAAGCTTTCTTT. This yields the protein CASSTQGARFYTEAFF. Reference TRBV5-6 and TRBJ1-1 proteins supply the regions before and after the CDR3; the full variable domain is: DAGVTQSPTHLIKTRGQQVTLRCSPKSGHDTVSWYQQALGQGPQFIFQYYEEEERQRGNFPDRFSGHQFPNYSSELNVNALLLGDSALYLCASSTQGARFYTEAFFGQGTRLTVV.